Listed below are T cell receptor beta chains from one sample, sequenced in a study of regulatory T cells in long-lasting Graves disease. TCRdb reanalysed the multiplex PCR reads using MiXCR and keeps one entry per CDR3 protein. The top ten hold roughly 25% of the sample, which has hundreds of thousands of distinct CDR3 sequences, about 16% seen once. This sample was also put to use in a study of T cells in Graves' hyperthyroidism and ophthalmopathy.

Material: peripheral blood mononuclear cells (PBMCs), obtained at new diagnosis, from a patient treated with antithyroid drugs. These receptors all stem from a woman aged 35-60 years with Graves disease. CDR3s include the opening cysteine and the closing phenylalanine or tryptophan. Fields, in order: V gene, clone size, J gene, D gene, CDR3 protein, CDR3 DNA. The D gene is left open where the match is weak. The size field is filled for only some rows; it gives once, few, many or a size class.

TRBV6-1	many	TRBJ1-4	TRBD1	CASSLARLGTGGFGNEKLFF	TGTGCCAGCAGCCTTGCACGACTCGGGACAGGGGGCTTCGGTAATGAAAAACTGTTTTTT
TRBV3-1	many	TRBJ2-7	TRBD2	CASSQDQTSSREQYF	TGTGCCAGCAGCCAAGATCAGACTAGCTCACGAGAGCAGTACTTC
TRBV18	many	TRBJ2-1	TRBD2	CASSLRTSGGEDNEQFF	TGTGCCAGCTCACTCCGGACTAGCGGGGGGGAAGACAATGAGCAGTTCTTC
TRBV4-1	NA	TRBJ1-1	NA	CASSQVLRVGAFF	TGCGCCAGCAGCCAAGTACTGCGGGTAGGAGCTTTCTTT
TRBV27	NA	TRBJ1-2	NA	CASSFRGGGYTF	TGTGCCAGCTCTTTCAGGGGTGGTGGCTACACCTTC
TRBV10-2	few	TRBJ2-2	NA	CASSELWGDSTGELFF	TGCGCCAGCAGTGAATTGTGGGGGGACAGCACCGGGGAGCTGTTTTTT
TRBV12-3/TRBV12-4	NA	TRBJ1-2	NA	CASSSSVPGVIGSGYTF	TGTGCCAGCAGTTCCTCGGTCCCAGGGGTAATCGGGTCTGGCTACACCTTC
TRBV20-1	few	TRBJ1-5	NA	CSASIGTMGQPQHF	TGCAGTGCTAGTATTGGAACAATGGGTCAGCCCCAGCATTTT
TRBV3-1	NA	TRBJ2-5	TRBD1	CASSQDWGQGATQYF	TGTGCCAGCAGCCAAGATTGGGGACAGGGAGCGACCCAGTACTTC
TRBV3-1	few	TRBJ1-2	NA	CASSQRIDRAHYGYTF	TGTGCCAGCAGCCAACGTATCGACCGGGCCCACTATGGCTACACCTTC